The 11 T cell receptor beta chains below come from one sample, sequenced in a study of cytomegalovirus exposure and HLA in healthy donors. The PCR was carried out with 60 Vbeta primers and 13 Jbeta primers. Assay used: immunoSEQ multiplex PCR; TCRdb lists only in-frame clones, some missing. The top ten hold roughly 3.1% of the sample, which has approximately 190,000 clones, around 84% seen once. Material for sequencing was PBMCs. These receptors were obtained from a man in his forties in good health and CMV-seropositive.

The rearrangement links TRBV28 to TRBJ1-6; D not resolved. Trimming cost V 2 bases and J 15 bases, with 17 bases left between them. The germline gives CDR1 MDHEN, CDR2 SYDVKM. The CDR3 extends over 14 amino acids. Here the CDR3 reads CASSLTGQTFFLHF. The CDR3 DNA reads as TGTGCCAGCAGTTTAACGGGTCAGACTTTCTTCCTCCACTTT.

The chain has TRBV6-7 and TRBJ2-5, with 13 bases lining up with TRBD2. TRBV6-7 is an ORF, with its function uncertain. This CDR3 has 20 residues. Unmatched junction bases numbered 11, after V lost 0 bases and J lost 1 base. The DNA of the CDR3 is TGTGCCAGCAGTTACTCACCCGGGACTAGCGGGACCTTCTGCCAAGAGACCCAGTACTTC. Translated, it gives CASSYSPGTSGTFCQETQYF.

J is TRBJ2-4 and V is TRBV18; TRBD2 might be the D (8 bases). Germline V gene lookup returns CDR1 KGHSH and CDR2 LQKENI. The CDR3 loop spans 16 amino acids. Deletions cut 6 bases from V and 3 bases from J, with 18 bases between. DNA for the CDR3: TGTGCCAGCTCCCCTCGGGAGGGGGCTGGCAAAAACATTCAGTACTTC. Protein: CASSPREGAGKNIQYF.

Written as DNA, the CDR3 is TGTGCCAGCAGCCGGGGGGCGCAGGAGACCCAGTACTTC. This gives the protein CASSRGAQETQYF. The V call is TRBV7-2, the J call TRBJ2-5; D perhaps matches TRBD2 (7 bases). Germline V gene lookup returns CDR1 SGHTA and CDR2 FQGNSA. The V gene lost 5 bases and the J gene lost 5 bases, with 12 bases spanning the gap. This CDR3 has 13 residues.

The chain recombines TRBV28 with TRBJ2-5; TRBD1 agrees at 7 bases. The CDR3 is made up of 14 amino acids. Germline V lookup: CDR1 MDHEN, CDR2 SYDVKM. The V segment lost 6 bases and the J segment 5 bases; nucleotides outside the gene matches: 9. The CDR3: CASSLIGQAETQYF. For the CDR3, the DNA is TGTGCCAGCAGCCTGATAGGACAGGCGGAGACCCAGTACTTC.

This clone appeared a single time. This chain joins TRBV5-1 and TRBJ2-1, with D possibly matching TRBD1 (7 bases). Germline V gene lookup returns CDR1 SGHRS and CDR2 YFSETQ. V shed 4 bases and J shed 3 bases, with 17 bases lying between them. This CDR3 has 16 residues. This CDR3 is CASSATNRGGYNEQFF. The DNA of the CDR3 is TGCGCCAGCAGCGCGACCAACAGGGGAGGCTACAATGAGCAGTTCTTC.

The chain has TRBV18 and TRBJ1-3; unclear D gene. Trimming removed 2 bases at V and 2 bases at J, with 7 bases between. CDR3 length: 14 amino acids. CDR1 and CDR2 from the germline V gene are KGHSH and LQKENI. CDR3 nucleotide sequence: TGTGCCAGCTCACCAGGCACCCCTGGAAACACCATATATTTT. It specifies CASSPGTPGNTIYF.

The rearrangement links TRBV7-9 to TRBJ2-2; D remains ambiguous. This CDR3 has 14 amino acids. Trimming stripped 2 bases from V and 5 bases from J, with 9 bases between. Looked up from germline, CDR1 is SEHNR and CDR2 is FQNEAQ (reference sequence). CDR3 amino acids: CASSLPGWTGELFF. The CDR3 DNA sequence: TGTGCCAGCAGCTTACCAGGATGGACCGGGGAGCTGTTTTTT.

This chain links TRBV29-1 with TRBJ1-1, with D possibly matching TRBD1 (5 bases). Trimming stripped 6 bases from V and 2 bases from J, with 13 bases between. Per the germline V gene, CDR1 is SQVTM and CDR2 is ANQGSEA. The CDR3 has 13 amino acids. CDR3 in amino acids: CSVRQTINTEAFF. CDR3 in DNA: TGCAGCGTGAGACAGACGATAAACACTGAAGCTTTCTTT.

The chain uses TRBV29-1 and TRBJ2-5; possible D gene TRBD1, 6 bases. Trimming removed 7 bases from V and 1 base from J, with 16 bases in between. This CDR3 comprises 14 residues. The germline CDR1 and CDR2 sequences are SQVTM and ANQGSEA. CDR3 in amino acids: CSADPMTGQETQYF. CDR3 DNA: TGCAGCGCCGACCCGATGACAGGCCAAGAGACCCAGTACTTC.

The rearrangement joins TRBV15 to TRBJ2-7; TRBD2 agrees at 10 bases. In germline, CDR1 is LNHNV, CDR2 YYDKDF (reference sequence). With 2 bases clipped from V and 6 bases from J, the junction kept 10 bases outside the gene matches. The CDR3 spans 16 residues. CDR3 DNA: TGTGCCACCAGCAGACGGACTAGCGGACCCATTGTCGAGCAGTACTTC. This gives the protein CATSRRTSGPIVEQYF.